This note documents a single TCR beta chain sequence. Its specificity is not known. The sample comes from a study of cytomegalovirus exposure and HLA in healthy donors. Primers included in the PCR were 60 Vbeta and 13 Jbeta primers. TCRdb's copy holds only in-frame clones and misses some; the assay was immunoSEQ multiplex PCR. The sample contains about 92,000 clones, 69% of which appear only once. Per germline, CDR1 ENHRY and CDR2 SYGVKD. There are 16 residues in the CDR3. The V gene end was trimmed by 0 bases and the J gene end by 1 base; junction bases not matched to a gene: 4. Study-level results: With DRB1 most and HLA-C fewest, TCR association rates differed between HLA loci in a later analysis. Productive status was seen about 90% or about 30% of the time for most TCR beta V segments in an earlier analysis.

The source of this sequence is a man aged 50 or older in good health and CMV-seronegative. Sequencing used PBMCs. The rearrangement links TRBV10-3 to TRBJ1-1; TRBD1 matches at 8 bases. DNA of the CDR3: TGTGCCATCAGTGAGTCTTCGGGACAGGCGAACACTGAAGCTTTCTTT. Its translation: CAISESSGQANTEAFF.